The present T cell receptor (beta chain) was sequenced within a study of T cell repertoires in cytomegalovirus infection. This CDR3 comprises 12 residues. Per the germline V gene, CDR1 is LGHNA and CDR2 is YNFKEQ. Trimming stripped 0 bases from V and 9 bases from J, with 9 bases between. TCRdb re-called the reads with MiXCR, one entry per CDR3 protein. The sample records about 360,000 distinct CDR3 sequences, around a third being singletons. Turning to this clonotype: Its specificity is not known.

The sequencing here drew on cultured PBMCs, taken from culture after CMV antigen stimulation. J is TRBJ2-7 and V is TRBV4-2, with D unresolved. This receptor was obtained from a human donor in good health (CMV status not recorded). Some clones in this sample may be carry-over from other donors' samples. CDR3 in DNA: TGTGCCAGCAGCCAAGATGGAGAGGCGCAGTACTTC. Translation: CASSQDGEAQYF.